The rows below give T cell receptor beta chains drawn from one sample of a study of blood T cell repertoires in COVID-19. TCRdb keeps only in-frame clones here, not all; method: immunoSEQ multiplex PCR. The sample has approximately 170,000 clones; about 88% are singletons. Sequences were obtained from PBMCs or T cells enriched from blood (not recorded which). The origin of the receptors is a woman under 30 who had recovered from COVID-19. Each CDR3 is given with its conserved first and last residue. D genes are given only for firm matches. Size is stated for part of the rows, as once, few or many counts, or as a class when the clone is expanded.

v_gene: TRBV3-1/TRBV3-2
d_gene: -
abundance: few
j_gene: TRBJ1-5
CDR3nt: TGTGCCAGCAGCCAAGGCCCGGGAGGGGCTAGCAATCAGCCCCAGCATTTT
CDR3aa: CASSQGPGGASNQPQHF

v_gene: TRBV5-5
d_gene: TRBD2
abundance: -
j_gene: TRBJ2-1
CDR3nt: TGTGCCAGCAGCCGCCTAGCGGGAGTTTACAATGAGCAGTTCTTC
CDR3aa: CASSRLAGVYNEQFF

v_gene: TRBV6-5
d_gene: -
abundance: -
j_gene: TRBJ1-1
CDR3nt: TGTGCCAGCAGTTACTCGATGCCAGTGAACACTGAAGCTTTCTTT
CDR3aa: CASSYSMPVNTEAFF

v_gene: TRBV7-9
d_gene: TRBD2
abundance: once
j_gene: TRBJ2-7
CDR3nt: TGTGCCAGCAGCTCGAAACCGGGACTAGCGGGAGGCTCCTACGAGCAGTACTTC
CDR3aa: CASSSKPGLAGGSYEQYF

v_gene: TRBV9
d_gene: TRBD2
abundance: -
j_gene: TRBJ2-1
CDR3nt: TGTGCCAGCAGCGCCCGGACTAGAGCCAATGAGCAGTTCTTC
CDR3aa: CASSARTRANEQFF

v_gene: TRBV24-1
d_gene: TRBD2
abundance: -
j_gene: TRBJ2-1
CDR3nt: TGTGCCACCAGTGGGGGACCGGGACTAGCGGGAGTAGATGAGCAGTTCTTC
CDR3aa: CATSGGPGLAGVDEQFF

v_gene: TRBV10-3
d_gene: TRBD1
abundance: -
j_gene: TRBJ2-5
CDR3nt: TGTGCCATCAGTAGGGACAGTCAAGAGACCCAGTACTTC
CDR3aa: CAISRDSQETQYF

v_gene: TRBV6-5
d_gene: TRBD1
abundance: -
j_gene: TRBJ2-7
CDR3nt: TGTGCCAGCAGGCCCTCGGGGACAGGGCCGGGGGAGCAGTACTTC
CDR3aa: CASRPSGTGPGEQYF

v_gene: TRBV7-9
d_gene: -
abundance: -
j_gene: TRBJ1-2
CDR3nt: TGTGCCAGCAGCTTTTTATCGGGGGATGGCTACACCTTC
CDR3aa: CASSFLSGDGYTF

v_gene: TRBV6-2/TRBV6-3
d_gene: -
abundance: -
j_gene: TRBJ1-5
CDR3nt: TGTGCCAGCAGTTCAGGTTTCAGGGGCACGGGAAGAAATCAGCCCCAGCATTTT
CDR3aa: CASSSGFRGTGRNQPQHF

v_gene: TRBV28
d_gene: TRBD2
abundance: -
j_gene: TRBJ2-5
CDR3nt: TGTGCCAGCAGAGGGACTAGCGGGAGGGCGGAGACCCAGTACTTC
CDR3aa: CASRGTSGRAETQYF

v_gene: TRBV5-6
d_gene: -
abundance: -
j_gene: TRBJ1-6
CDR3nt: TGTGCCAGCAGGGAGGGGCCACAAGATTCACCCCTCCACTTT
CDR3aa: CASREGPQDSPLHF

v_gene: TRBV18
d_gene: -
abundance: -
j_gene: TRBJ2-1
CDR3nt: TGTGCCAGCTCACCCGGAGGTAGCTCCTACAATGAGCAGTTCTTC
CDR3aa: CASSPGGSSYNEQFF

v_gene: TRBV21-1
d_gene: -
abundance: few
j_gene: TRBJ1-5
CDR3nt: TGTGCCAGCAGCACCCGTGGGGGGGCTTTTTGCAATCAGCCCCAGCATTTT
CDR3aa: CASSTRGGAFCNQPQHF

v_gene: TRBV6-5
d_gene: -
abundance: -
j_gene: TRBJ2-3
CDR3nt: TGTGCCAGCCCATCTACAAGAGGTTACCCAGATACGCAGTATTTT
CDR3aa: CASPSTRGYPDTQYF

v_gene: TRBV7-2
d_gene: -
abundance: -
j_gene: TRBJ2-2
CDR3nt: TGTGCCAGCAGCCGTCAAGGGGTAACCGGGGAGCTGTTTTTT
CDR3aa: CASSRQGVTGELFF

v_gene: TRBV29-1
d_gene: TRBD1
abundance: -
j_gene: TRBJ2-7
CDR3nt: TGCAGCGTGCGTCCCGGGACAGGGGACTACGAGCAGTACTTC
CDR3aa: CSVRPGTGDYEQYF

v_gene: TRBV19
d_gene: -
abundance: -
j_gene: TRBJ2-5
CDR3nt: TGTGCCAGTAGTATTGGACAGCTTGCCAGAGAGACCCAGTACTTC
CDR3aa: CASSIGQLARETQYF

v_gene: TRBV7-9
d_gene: -
abundance: -
j_gene: TRBJ2-7
CDR3nt: TGTGCCAGCAGCCACTGGCAGGGTGCCGACGAGCAGTACTTC
CDR3aa: CASSHWQGADEQYF

v_gene: TRBV11-2
d_gene: TRBD2
abundance: many
j_gene: TRBJ2-1
CDR3nt: TGTGCCAGCAGCTTAGGCGCGGGTTTGCTAGCGGGAGTACAGAATGAGCAGTTCTTC
CDR3aa: CASSLGAGLLAGVQNEQFF

v_gene: TRBV5-6
d_gene: TRBD1
abundance: -
j_gene: TRBJ1-2
CDR3nt: TGTGCCAGCAGCGGAGGGACAGCCCTTTGGGGCTACACCTTC
CDR3aa: CASSGGTALWGYTF

v_gene: TRBV7-9
d_gene: -
abundance: -
j_gene: TRBJ2-6
CDR3nt: TGTGCCAGCAGCTTACTAGGCGAGTCTGGGGCCAACGTCCTGACTTTC
CDR3aa: CASSLLGESGANVLTF

v_gene: TRBV7-9
d_gene: TRBD2
abundance: -
j_gene: TRBJ2-3
CDR3nt: TGTGCCAGCAGCTTAGGGCTAGCGGGCACAGATACGCAGTATTTT
CDR3aa: CASSLGLAGTDTQYF

v_gene: TRBV11-3
d_gene: TRBD1
abundance: -
j_gene: TRBJ2-7
CDR3nt: TGTGCCAGCAGCTTAGAATCCTCCGGGACAGGGATTTTGGCCGAGCAGTACTTC
CDR3aa: CASSLESSGTGILAEQYF

v_gene: TRBV4-1
d_gene: -
abundance: -
j_gene: TRBJ2-7
CDR3nt: TGCGCCAGCAGCCTCCGACTAGAAACAAGCGAGCAGTACTTC
CDR3aa: CASSLRLETSEQYF

v_gene: TRBV15
d_gene: TRBD1
abundance: -
j_gene: TRBJ1-5
CDR3nt: TGTGCCACCAGCCGCACAGGGGGACCAAATCAGCCCCAGCATTTT
CDR3aa: CATSRTGGPNQPQHF